This T cell receptor beta chain was sequenced for a study of cytomegalovirus exposure and HLA in healthy donors. Study conclusions and caveats: DRB1 showed the most TCR associations and HLA-C the fewest in a later analysis, as rates varied by HLA locus. In a later analysis, most CMV-associated TCR beta chains appeared HLA-restricted. Likely technical artifact: a cluster of highly shared sequence variants.

Worth noting for this clone: Antigen specificity is unknown.

PCR involved 60 Vbeta and 13 Jbeta primers. Produced via immunoSEQ multiplex PCR; TCRdb's table is partial and in-frame only. Here the sample spans tens of thousands of clones, 60% to 80% being singletons. At the time of sampling, donors were nominally healthy, though unrecorded immune exposures were likely. The CDR3 sequence is 14 residues long. The germline V and J ends were trimmed by 6 bases and 2 bases, with 13 bases remaining between them. Germline CDR1 reads MNHNS; CDR2 reads SASEGT. The clonotype comes from a woman between 50 and 59 years old in good health and CMV-seropositive. The V gene is TRBV6-1, the J gene TRBJ1-1, with D possibly being TRBD1 (5 bases). Sequenced input: PBMCs. The DNA for the CDR3 is TGTGCCAGCAGCCCCTTCAGGGCTAACACTGAAGCTTTCTTT. It specifies CASSPFRANTEAFF.